This TCR beta chain was identified in a study of T cells in Graves' hyperthyroidism and ophthalmopathy. General study results and limits: Most thyroid clonotypes that were expanded above 0.001 also turned up in blood. The model predicted ophthalmopathy a median approximately 6 months before onset.

The CDR3 totals 12 residues. Trimming left V 7 bases short and J 5 bases short, with 10 bases between. The germline gives CDR1 KGHDR, CDR2 SFDVKD. Hyperthyroidism was newly diagnosed in patients aged 18 to 65 (duration under 2 months). Exclusion of a patient resulted from uncontrolled infection, other autoimmune disease, pregnancy or lactation. What was amplified from RNA transcripts were TCR beta CDR3 regions. HTBI primers were employed in a first-round RT-PCR of the TCR CDR3. A single record per CDR3 protein comes from TCRdb applying MiXCR to the multiplex PCR reads. The sample yields approximately 590,000 distinct CDR3 sequences, 40% to 55% seen once. Details on this clonotype: Its antigen is not known.

The sequenced sample was peripheral blood or thyroid tissue (not recorded which). The V and J genes are TRBV24-1 and TRBJ1-1; weak D call: TRBD1 (6 bases). The TCR was taken from a woman under 30 with Graves' hyperthyroidism. CDR3 DNA sequence: TGTGCCACCAGAGACAGGATAACTGAAGCTTTCTTT. This sequence encodes CATRDRITEAFF.